Following are 19 T cell receptor beta chains from one sample sequenced in a study of tumor-infiltrating lymphocytes in localized non-small cell lung cancer (dated by TCRdb to the early 2020s). The library was generated by the immunoSEQ multiplex PCR assay. TCRdb obtained this table from immuneACCESS and retained in-frame rearrangements with V and J assigned. These tables miss some clones; where compared with another copy, unresolved V genes account for less than half of the shortfall, and the remainder is unexplained. The sample data list about 16,000 clones, and under 85% of these were observed just once. The top ten clonotypes cover around 10% of the sample. The sample comprised lung tumor tissue. The origin of the receptors is a human donor with non-small cell lung cancer.

This chain's CDR3 is CASSLDRVYEQYF. The CDR3 DNA follows: TGTGCCAGCAGTCTGGACAGGGTCTACGAGCAGTACTTC. The chain employs TRBV5-4 and TRBJ2-7, with 8 bases lining up with TRBD1. The CDR3 has 13 residues. J lost 3 bases, V lost 5 bases, and 4 bases had no gene match. Germline V lookup: CDR1 SGHNT, CDR2 YYREEE (reference sequence).

V is TRBV6-6 and J is TRBJ2-7; D unresolved. Germline V gives CDR1 MNHNY, CDR2 SVGAGI (reference sequence). The CDR3 extends over 11 amino acids. Trimming left V 11 bases short and J 4 bases short, with 12 bases between. The CDR3 here is CAVGPSYEQYF. The DNA for the CDR3 is TGTGCCGTCGGACCGAGTTACGAGCAGTACTTC.

Remarks on this clone: One end of the junction fails to match germline, which may point to a read error. J is TRBJ2-3 and V is TRBV20-1; D uncertain. The CDR3 length is 10 residues. Germline V gene lookup returns CDR1 DFQATT and CDR2 SNEGSKA (reference sequence). The CDR3 DNA follows: TGCAGTGCTAGTGGCCCCGCCTTCGGGTTT. This sequence encodes CSASGPAFGF.

The chain joins TRBV5-1 to TRBJ2-7; tentatively, D is TRBD2 (6 bases). V was cut by 0 bases and J by 1 base, with 11 bases left in between. Germline CDR1 reads SGHRS; CDR2 reads YFSETQ. CDR3 length equals 15 residues. CDR3 bases: TGCGCCAGCAGCTTGGTGCAGGGAGGTTCCTACGAGCAGTACTTC. Its translation is CASSLVQGGSYEQYF.

The V and J genes are TRBV27 and TRBJ2-2; D is perhaps TRBD1 (5 bases). The CDR3 totals 17 residues. V lost 4 bases and J 1 base, leaving 16 bases between the germline ends. CDR1 and CDR2 from the germline V gene are MNHEY and SMNVEV (reference sequence). CDR3 DNA: TGTGCCAGCAGTTCCCACCCAGGGCGTATGAACACCGGGGAGCTGTTTTTT. It codes for CASSSHPGRMNTGELFF.

This clone is deemed medium-sized. V is TRBV28 and J is TRBJ2-5, with 11 bases lining up with TRBD2. With 6 bases clipped from V and 5 bases from J, the junction kept 2 bases outside the gene matches. Germline V CDR1 and CDR2: MDHEN, SYDVKM. This CDR3 comprises 13 residues. The CDR3 is CASRLAGEETQYF. The CDR3 nucleotides are TGTGCCAGCAGACTAGCGGGAGAGGAGACCCAGTACTTC.

The rearrangement links TRBV2 to TRBJ1-2; D not certain. The CDR3 runs 14 residues. Trimming removed 4 bases at V and 1 base at J, with 10 bases between. The germline gives CDR1 SNHLY, CDR2 FYNNEI. The CDR3 DNA follows: TGTGCCAGCAGTGTAGCGGGGAATAACTATGGCTACACCTTC. Encoded protein: CASSVAGNNYGYTF.

The chain recombines TRBV6-5 with TRBJ2-2; D tentatively reads TRBD1 or TRBD2 (5 bases each). The CDR3 is 15 residues long. Looked up from germline, CDR1 is MNHEY and CDR2 is SVGAGI. V gave up 2 bases and J gave up 5 bases, with 12 bases separating them. The CDR3 nucleotides read TGTGCCAGCAGTTACGGGCAAGGGGAGACCGGGGAGCTGTTTTTT. It is translated as CASSYGQGETGELFF.

The chain carries TRBV2 and TRBJ2-1; the D gene is possibly TRBD2 (6 bases). Germline CDR1 reads SNHLY; CDR2 reads FYNNEI. With 6 bases removed from V and 10 bases from J, the gap between germline ends came to 16 bases. The CDR3 sequence is 13 residues long. The CDR3: CASRTPRGGEQFF. The DNA for the CDR3 is TGTGCCAGCAGGACCCCTCGTGGAGGGGAGCAGTTCTTC.

This chain uses TRBV30 with TRBJ2-7; 9 positions agree with TRBD2. Trimming removed 5 bases from V and 7 bases from J; junction bases left unmatched: 12. The CDR3 consists of 14 residues. Germline V gene lookup returns CDR1 GTSNPN and CDR2 SVGIG (reference sequence). As DNA, the CDR3 is TGTGCCTGGGGATCCGGGACTAGCAGCCTGGAGCAGTACTTC. This codes for CAWGSGTSSLEQYF.

This chain joins TRBV6-5 and TRBJ2-7, with TRBD1 as a possible D gene (6 bases). The CDR3 covers 12 residues. Germline V gene data show CDR1 as MNHEY and CDR2 as SVGAGI. V was shortened by 5 bases and J by 4 bases, with 9 bases between the two germline ends. The CDR3 DNA reads TGTGCCAGCAGTAAACAGGGTTACGAGCAGTACTTC. It is translated as CASSKQGYEQYF.

The chain couples TRBV9 to TRBJ1-1; 8 nucleotides match TRBD1. The germline CDR1 and CDR2 sequences are SGDLS and YYNGEE. The V gene end was trimmed by 0 bases and the J gene end by 1 base; junction bases not matched to a gene: 8. This CDR3 spans 17 amino acids. CDR3 nucleotides: TGTGCCAGCAGCGTAGATCCCCTCGGACAGGGGAACACTGAAGCTTTCTTT. Translation gives CASSVDPLGQGNTEAFF.

By share, this clone ranks as medium-sized. J is TRBJ2-1 and V is TRBV19; tentatively, D is TRBD1 or TRBD2 (5 bases each). Trimming stripped 5 bases from V and 8 bases from J, with 16 bases between. CDR1 is LNHDA, CDR2 SQIVND, per germline (reference sequence). This CDR3 spans 14 amino acids. The CDR3 protein is CASSLVGVLDEQFF. In nucleotides, the CDR3 is TGTGCCAGTAGTTTGGTGGGGGTGTTGGATGAGCAGTTCTTC.

The rearrangement uses TRBV30 and TRBJ1-4, with 7 nucleotides matching TRBD1. The CDR3 runs 12 residues. CDR1 and CDR2 from the germline V gene are GTSNPN and SVGIG (reference sequence). V lost 7 bases and J lost 7; bases outside the gene matches: 6. Here the CDR3 DNA reads TGTGCCTCAAGACAGGGAGGTGAAAAACTGTTTTTT. Protein: CASRQGGEKLFF.

This chain uses TRBV19 with TRBJ1-3; maybe TRBD1 (5 bases). V lost 3 bases to trimming and J lost 0 bases, with 9 bases between them. The CDR3 has 15 amino acids. Germline V gene lookup returns CDR1 LNHDA and CDR2 SQIVND (reference sequence). The CDR3 loop reads CASSMGVSSGNTIYF. The CDR3 DNA reads as TGTGCCAGTAGTATGGGGGTGAGCTCTGGAAACACCATATATTTT.

V and J are TRBV30 and TRBJ2-3; TRBD1 matches 8 bases. CDR1 and CDR2 (germline): GTSNPN, SVGIG (reference sequence). Trimming cost V 7 bases and J 6 bases; bases outside gene matches: 15. There are 15 residues in the CDR3. The CDR3 DNA follows: TGTGCCTCACCCCCCGCAGGGGGCCTAGGGGATACGCAGTATTTT. Its protein product is CASPPAGGLGDTQYF.

This clone was recorded only once. The rearrangement joins TRBV19 to TRBJ1-2; D gene ambiguous. This CDR3 is 15 amino acids long. Germline CDR1 reads LNHDA; CDR2 reads SQIVND (reference sequence). Trimming stripped 1 base from V and 1 base from J, with 10 bases between. CDR3 residues: CASSIGAGFNYGYTF. The CDR3 region has the DNA TGTGCCAGTAGTATAGGGGCAGGTTTTAACTATGGCTACACCTTC.

This clone occurred once. This chain connects TRBV27 to TRBJ2-7; possible D gene TRBD2, 5 bases. Germline CDR1 is MNHEY and CDR2 is SMNVEV (reference sequence). There are 14 residues in the CDR3. Trimming took 4 bases from V and 4 from J, leaving 14 bases between them. The CDR3 sequence: CASSSRPSRYEQYF. The DNA of the CDR3 is TGTGCCAGCAGTTCACGCCCTAGCAGGTACGAGCAGTACTTC.

The chain has TRBV6-4 and TRBJ2-3; 7 positions agree with TRBD1. Germline V gene lookup returns CDR1 MRHNA and CDR2 SNTAGT. V lost 7 bases, J lost 0 bases, and 4 bases stayed unmatched. The CDR3 extends over 14 amino acids. This CDR3 is CASTRTGSTDTQYF. The CDR3 nucleotides read TGTGCCAGCACCCGGACAGGAAGCACAGATACGCAGTATTTT.